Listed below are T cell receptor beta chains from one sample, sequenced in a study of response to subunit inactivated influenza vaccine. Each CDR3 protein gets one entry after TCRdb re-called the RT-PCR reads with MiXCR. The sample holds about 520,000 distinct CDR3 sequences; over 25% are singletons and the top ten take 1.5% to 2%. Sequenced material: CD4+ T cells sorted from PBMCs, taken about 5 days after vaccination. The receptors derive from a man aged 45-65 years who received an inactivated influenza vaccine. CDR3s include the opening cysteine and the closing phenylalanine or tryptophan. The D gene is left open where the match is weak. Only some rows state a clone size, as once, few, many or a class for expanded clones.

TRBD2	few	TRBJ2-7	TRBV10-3	CAIEASGGEEQYF	TGTGCCATCGAGGCTAGCGGGGGGGAAGAGCAGTACTTC
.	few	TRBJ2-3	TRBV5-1	CASSSRTPGDTQYF	TGCGCCAGCAGCTCCCGGACTCCGGGAGATACGCAGTATTTT
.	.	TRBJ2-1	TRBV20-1	CSAPRGPTRSNEQFF	TGCAGTGCTCCTAGGGGTCCGACTAGGTCCAATGAGCAGTTCTTC
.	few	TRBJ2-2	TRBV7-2	CASSSLLAGELFF	TGTGCCAGCAGCTCTTTACTGGCCGGGGAGCTGTTTTTT
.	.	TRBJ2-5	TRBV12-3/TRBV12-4	CASSPGTLRETQYF	TGTGCCAGCAGTCCCGGGACGTTGAGAGAGACCCAGTACTTC
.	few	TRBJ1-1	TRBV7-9	CASSLGTFGEASF	TGTGCCAGCAGCTTAGGGACGTTCGGTGAAGCTTCCTTT
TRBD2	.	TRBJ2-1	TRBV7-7	CASSPGTSVSYNEQFF	TGTGCCAGCAGCCCTGGGACTAGCGTTTCCTACAATGAGCAGTTCTTC
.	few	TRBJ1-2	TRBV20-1	CSAREGVYGYTF	TGCAGTGCTAGAGAGGGAGTCTATGGCTACACCTTC
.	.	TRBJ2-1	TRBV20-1	CSATVGSDNEQFF	TGCAGTGCTACGGTCGGGTCCGACAATGAGCAGTTCTTC
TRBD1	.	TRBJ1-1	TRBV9	CASSVVGGQAAEAFF	TGTGCCAGCAGCGTAGTGGGGGGACAGGCGGCTGAAGCTTTCTTT
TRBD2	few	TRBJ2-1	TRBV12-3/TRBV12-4	CASSFVGGGSYNEQFF	TGTGCCAGCAGTTTCGTCGGCGGGGGCTCCTACAATGAGCAGTTCTTC
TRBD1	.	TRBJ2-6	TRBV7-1	CASSLSPGTGGEFMWGANVLTF	TGTGCCAGCAGCCTCAGTCCCGGGACAGGGGGCGAGTTTATGTGGGGGGCCAACGTCCTGACTTTC
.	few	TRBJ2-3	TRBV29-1	CSVGLRSTDTQYF	TGCAGCGTTGGTTTGCGTAGCACAGATACGCAGTATTTT
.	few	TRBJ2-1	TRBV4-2	CASSQESLVSYNEQFF	TGTGCCAGCAGCCAAGAATCTCTAGTAAGCTACAATGAGCAGTTCTTC
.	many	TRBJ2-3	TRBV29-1	CSVARGPTDTQYF	TGCAGCGTTGCTAGAGGCCCCACAGATACGCAGTATTTT
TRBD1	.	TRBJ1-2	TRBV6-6	CASSYQGGDGYTF	TGTGCCAGCAGTTATCAAGGGGGCGATGGCTACACCTTC
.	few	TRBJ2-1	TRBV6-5	CASSYSKVYNEQFF	TGTGCCAGCAGTTACTCGAAGGTATACAATGAGCAGTTCTTC
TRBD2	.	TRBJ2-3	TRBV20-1	CSASLVIAGLSTDTQYF	TGCAGTGCTAGTTTGGTGATAGCGGGACTCAGCACAGATACGCAGTATTTT
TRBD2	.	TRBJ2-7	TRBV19	CASSINALAGYEQYF	TGTGCCAGTAGTATAAATGCTCTAGCGGGGTACGAGCAGTACTTC
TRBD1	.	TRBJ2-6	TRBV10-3	CAISRDSISGANVLTF	TGTGCCATCAGTAGGGACAGCATCTCTGGGGCCAACGTCCTGACTTTC
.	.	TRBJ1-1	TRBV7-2	CASSRQVSMNTEAFF	TGTGCCAGCAGCCGTCAGGTCTCCATGAACACTGAAGCTTTCTTT
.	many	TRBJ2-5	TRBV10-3	CAITDLWGSETQYF	TGTGCCATCACCGATCTGTGGGGTTCCGAGACCCAGTACTTC
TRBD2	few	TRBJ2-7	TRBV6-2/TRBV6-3	CASSYSVNRGGPSYEQYF	TGTGCCAGCAGTTACTCCGTTAACCGGGGGGGGCCCTCCTACGAGCAGTACTTC
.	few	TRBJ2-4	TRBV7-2	CASSLAGARNIQYF	TGTGCCAGCAGCTTAGCGGGAGCGAGAAACATTCAGTACTTC
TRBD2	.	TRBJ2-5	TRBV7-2	CASSFGGLAVETQYF	TGTGCCAGCAGCTTTGGGGGACTAGCTGTAGAGACCCAGTACTTC
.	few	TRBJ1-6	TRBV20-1	CSASGGPNSPLHF	TGCAGTGCTTCCGGGGGGCCTAATTCACCCCTCCACTTT
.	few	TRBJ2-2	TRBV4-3	CASSLVGWYRDAANTGELFF	TGCGCCAGCAGCCTAGTGGGTTGGTACCGGGACGCCGCGAACACCGGGGAGCTGTTTTTT
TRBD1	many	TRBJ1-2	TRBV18	CASSPDRDHGYTF	TGTGCCAGCTCACCGGACAGGGACCATGGCTACACCTTC
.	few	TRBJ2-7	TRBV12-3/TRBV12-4	CASRTAGSYEQYF	TGTGCCAGCAGGACAGCAGGGTCCTACGAGCAGTACTTC
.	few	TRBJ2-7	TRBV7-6	CASSKRPGVSYEQYF	TGTGCCAGCAGTAAACGACCCGGGGTCTCCTACGAGCAGTACTTC
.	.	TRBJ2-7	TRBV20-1	CSAISPMGGPYEQYF	TGCAGTGCTATCAGTCCGATGGGGGGCCCCTACGAGCAGTACTTC
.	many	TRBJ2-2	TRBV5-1	CARTSQQSTNGELFF	TGCGCCAGGACTTCGCAACAGAGCACAAACGGGGAGCTGTTTTTT
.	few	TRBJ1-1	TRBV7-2	CASSLGEGIFVNTEAFF	TGTGCCAGCAGCTTAGGGGAAGGGATTTTCGTGAACACTGAAGCTTTCTTT
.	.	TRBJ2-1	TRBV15	CATSREVGYNEQFF	TGTGCCACCAGCAGAGAAGTCGGCTACAATGAGCAGTTCTTC
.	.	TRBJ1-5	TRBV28	CASSSTRSGYSNQPQHF	TGTGCCAGCAGTTCCACGCGCTCAGGGTATAGCAATCAGCCCCAGCATTTT
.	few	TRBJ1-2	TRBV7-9	CASSLTEVSVGYTF	TGTGCCAGCAGCTTAACCGAGGTGTCGGTCGGCTACACCTTC
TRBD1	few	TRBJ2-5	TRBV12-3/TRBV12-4	CASRNRGQGVETQYF	TGTGCCAGCAGGAACCGGGGACAGGGTGTTGAGACCCAGTACTTC
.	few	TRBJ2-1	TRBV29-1	CSVAGRPSSYNEQFF	TGCAGCGTCGCCGGACGGCCTTCCTCCTACAATGAGCAGTTCTTC
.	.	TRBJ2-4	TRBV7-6	CASSLGKPLSKNIQYF	TGTGCCAGCAGCTTAGGGAAGCCCTTGTCCAAAAACATTCAGTACTTC
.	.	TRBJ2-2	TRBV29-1	CSVGVGQLAGELFF	TGCAGCGTTGGGGTTGGACAGCTGGCCGGGGAGCTGTTTTTT
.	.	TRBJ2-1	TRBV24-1	CATSDSPGQTYNEQFF	TGTGCCACCAGTGATTCCCCCGGCCAAACCTACAATGAGCAGTTCTTC
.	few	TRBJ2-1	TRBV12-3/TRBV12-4	CASSEEGPLGQFF	TGTGCCAGCAGCGAGGAGGGACCACTCGGGCAGTTCTTC
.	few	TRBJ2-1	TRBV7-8	CASSHPAGPGSYNEQFF	TGTGCCAGCAGCCATCCCGCGGGGCCCGGGTCCTACAATGAGCAGTTCTTC
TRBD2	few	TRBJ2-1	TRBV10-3	CATGGLAGVPGNNEQFF	TGTGCCACCGGCGGACTAGCGGGAGTCCCCGGGAACAATGAGCAGTTCTTC
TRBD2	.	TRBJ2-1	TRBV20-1	CSARDLTSGRKQFF	TGCAGTGCTAGAGATCTAACTAGCGGGAGGAAGCAGTTCTTC
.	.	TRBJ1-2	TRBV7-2	CASSLNRLGDGYTF	TGTGCCAGCAGCTTAAATAGACTTGGGGATGGCTACACCTTC
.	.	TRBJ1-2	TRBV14	CASSQWRGSNYGYTF	TGTGCCAGCAGCCAGTGGAGGGGATCTAACTATGGCTACACCTTC
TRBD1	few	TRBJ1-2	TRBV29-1	CSVEGQGITADGYTF	TGCAGCGTGGAGGGACAGGGGATTACTGCGGATGGCTACACCTTC
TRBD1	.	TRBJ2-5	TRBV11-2	CASSLVLTGGQETQYF	TGTGCCAGCAGCTTAGTTCTGACAGGGGGACAAGAGACCCAGTACTTC
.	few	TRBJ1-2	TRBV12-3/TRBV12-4	CASSSSGFGYGYTF	TGTGCCAGCAGTTCGTCAGGGTTTGGGTATGGCTACACCTTC
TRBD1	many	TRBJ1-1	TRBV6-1	CASRRGLSTEAFF	TGTGCCAGCAGAAGGGGGCTCTCCACTGAAGCTTTCTTT